This TCR beta chain was sequenced for a study of spatial heterogeneity in lung cancer. Across the study: From matched bulk RNA-seq came a T cell module score, which showed a strong correlation with TCR transcript counts in tumor regions.

Indicated time point: sample taken at primary tumor resection. A total of approximately 75 untreated early-stage non-small cell lung cancer patients served as donors. Unsorted whole RNA of tumor, nontumor lung or frozen PBMC was sequenced. Whole-study results and caveats: In tumors, expanded intratumoral alpha and beta TCR counts tracked mutation counts.

Individually, TCR cDNA molecules were each labelled with a unique molecular identifier. TCRdb re-analysed the 5' RACE reads in MiXCR, keeping a single row per CDR3 protein. The sample includes approximately 15,000 distinct CDR3 sequences, roughly 6% of them seen just once. Germline lookup yields CDR1 SGHAT and CDR2 FQNNGV. This CDR3 contains 16 residues. The trim removed 5 bases at V and 4 bases at J, leaving 6 bases unmatched. This clonotype appeared many times. Antigen specificity is unknown. The sample in question was lung tumor tissue, obtained at surgery. This TCR derives from a male donor with early-stage non-small cell lung cancer. The chain recombines TRBV11-2 with TRBJ1-3, with TRBD1 matching over 12 bases. CDR3 sequence reads: CASSIAGTGGGNTIYF. For the CDR3, the DNA is TGTGCCAGCAGCATTGCCGGGACAGGGGGCGGAAACACCATATATTTT.